This T cell receptor (beta chain) is drawn from a study of response to subunit inactivated influenza vaccine. Whole-study findings and limits: Authors suggested that a seasonal influenza vaccination recruits few new T cells each time.

This CDR3 contains 13 residues. V lost 6 bases to trimming and J lost 12 bases, with 18 bases between them. Germline assignment: CDR1 MNHEY and CDR2 SVGEGT. TCRdb redid the calling of the RT-PCR reads with MiXCR, one entry per CDR3 protein. There are hundreds of thousands of distinct CDR3 sequences in the sample; 15% to 18% occur only once, and roughly 11% lies in the top ten. About this clonotype itself: The antigen remains unidentified.

The chain couples TRBV6-2 or TRBV6-3 to TRBJ2-1; tentative D call: TRBD2 (6 bases). The specimen comprised PBMCs from blood, sampled roughly 12 days after vaccination. The TCR originated in a man in his fifties or sixties who received an inactivated influenza vaccine. CDR3 coding DNA: TGTGCCAGCAGGACTTATGGGCGGGGTCGGCAGTTCTTC. It codes for CASRTYGRGRQFF.